The clone carrying this T cell receptor (beta chain) occurred a few times. Authors' analysis steps: Researchers report that nucleated cell counts were estimated from reference gene primer amplification. Here immunoSEQ multiplex PCR was the method, and the copy in TCRdb shows in-frame clones only, minus some. That table furnishes V, J and clone size, whereas the DNA furnished D and trimming. This sample carries about 220,000 clones, approximately 83% of them seen once, and the ten largest clones take 2% to 2.5%. V was clipped by 3 bases and J by 6 bases, with 9 bases between them. There are 13 residues in the CDR3. Germline lookup yields CDR1 MNHNS and CDR2 SASEGT. This sample was taken from a study of blood T cell repertoires in COVID-19.

Specimen: peripheral blood. The V gene is TRBV6-1, the J gene TRBJ1-5; D may be TRBD1 (6 bases). The clonotype was recovered from a woman in her sixties with acute or convalescent COVID-19. The CDR3 DNA is TGTGCCAGCAGTGAGGGGGCGAGTCAGCCCCAGCATTTT. Its protein product is CASSEGASQPQHF.